This TCR beta chain was identified in a study of cytomegalovirus exposure and HLA in healthy donors. Germline V gene sequence: CDR1 SGHRS, CDR2 YFSETQ. CDR3 length: 13 residues. Losses at the gene ends were 7 bases for V and 3 bases for J; bases not matched to a gene: 6. With 60 Vbeta and 13 Jbeta primers, the PCR was carried out. Method: immunoSEQ multiplex PCR; TCRdb's copy keeps in-frame clones and lacks some. The repertoire includes about 130,000 clones, 65% to 75% of them detected once, and almost 6% sits in the top ten. General study results and limits: About 87% or about 30% of the time was how often most TCR beta V segments were productive, according to an earlier analysis. Presence/absence analyses assumed roughly uniform sequencing depth across donors.

Concerning this clone itself: Its target is not known.

This TCR came from a woman aged 45-65 years in good health and CMV-seropositive. The chain links TRBV5-1 to TRBJ2-5; 7 bases map to TRBD2. The material sequenced was PBMCs. CDR3 bases: TGCGCCAGCGGGAAAGGGAGGGAAGAGACCCAGTACTTC. Protein sequence: CASGKGREETQYF.